The 23 T cell receptor beta chains listed next were all sequenced from one sample in a study of T cell clonotyping in hematopoietic cell transplantation. The table came from immunoSEQ multiplex PCR; TCRdb's copy has only in-frame clones and leaves some out. The table has a few thousand clones, roughly 84% seen once; the top ten hold 20% to 25%. The material was peripheral blood mononuclear cells, obtained 180 days after allogeneic stem cell transplant. The receptors shown here come from a male patient aged 60-69 years who had an allogeneic stem cell transplant from an unrelated donor, so T cells may come from the graft donor. Some clones in this sample may be carry-over from other donors' samples.

This clone was recorded a few times. V gene TRBV2 combines with J gene TRBJ1-2, with TRBD1 as a possible D gene (5 bases). The germline gives CDR1 SNHLY, CDR2 FYNNEI. The CDR3 spans 14 residues. Trimming removed 6 bases from V and 5 bases from J, with 16 bases in between. The CDR3 DNA reads TGTGCCAGCAGGCCGGGGGGGAGTCGGTATGGCTACACCTTC. Protein sequence: CASRPGGSRYGYTF.

The J gene is TRBJ1-2, the V gene TRBV6-6; TRBD1 might be the D (5 bases). This CDR3 contains 14 residues. The germline CDR1 and CDR2 sequences are MNHNY and SVGAGI (reference sequence). The V end lost 7 bases, the J end lost 5 bases, and 17 bases lay between the germline ends. The CDR3 DNA is TGTGCCAGCACCAGACAGATTAGTGATTATGGCTACACCTTC. Its protein product is CASTRQISDYGYTF.

This clone was counted only a few times. The chain employs TRBV4-1 and TRBJ1-5; D call uncertain. V dropped 1 base and J dropped 6 bases, with 10 bases sitting between them. The CDR3 has 14 residues. Germline assignment: CDR1 MGHRA and CDR2 YSYEKL. CDR3 sequence reads: CASSQGLGSQPQHF. The DNA for the CDR3 is TGCGCCAGCAGCCAAGGCCTAGGGAGTCAGCCCCAGCATTTT.

This CDR3 reads CASSPRTGSLETQYF. DNA for the CDR3: TGTGCCAGCTCACCACGGACAGGCAGCCTGGAGACCCAGTACTTC. The chain has TRBV18 and TRBJ2-5, with TRBD1 matching over 7 bases. This CDR3 spans 15 amino acids. Germline-derived CDR1 and CDR2 are KGHSH and LQKENI. After removal of 1 base from V and 5 bases from J, the junction contained 7 bases not matched to a gene.

The chain recombines TRBV7-2 with TRBJ2-2; D tentatively reads TRBD1 or TRBD2 (5 bases each). The V end lost 5 bases, the J end lost 1 base, and 11 bases lay between the germline ends. The CDR3 length is 15 residues. Germline V lookup: CDR1 SGHTA, CDR2 FQGNSA. CDR3 bases: TGTGCCAGCAGCCCCGGGGCGGGGAACACCGGGGAGCTGTTTTTT. Its protein product is CASSPGAGNTGELFF.

This chain uses TRBV7-9 with TRBJ2-7; D possibly corresponds to TRBD2 (7 bases). Per germline, CDR1 SEHNR and CDR2 FQNEAQ (reference sequence). CDR3 length equals 16 residues. The V end was cut by 5 bases, the J end by 3 bases, with 20 bases between. CDR3 protein: CASSPQAGAMDYEQYF. The CDR3 DNA sequence: TGTGCCAGCAGCCCCCAGGCGGGGGCAATGGACTACGAGCAGTACTTC.

The V and J genes are TRBV7-2 and TRBJ2-3, with TRBD2 as a possible D gene (5 bases). CDR3 length: 14 amino acids. V was clipped by 5 bases and J by 8 bases, with 17 bases between them. Germline V CDR1 and CDR2: SGHTA, FQGNSA. The CDR3 DNA follows: TGTGCCAGCAGCCAAGTCGGGGTCCCAGGTACGCAGTATTTT. This sequence encodes CASSQVGVPGTQYF.

V is TRBV27 and J is TRBJ1-4, with TRBD1 matching 7 bases. V trimming: 5 bases; J trimming: 7 bases; junction bases outside the gene matches: 4. CDR1 is MNHEY, CDR2 SMNVEV, per germline (reference sequence). The CDR3 covers 13 residues. The CDR3 DNA follows: TGTGCCAGCAGTAGGGGGCTGGGTGAAAAACTGTTTTTT. Its protein is CASSRGLGEKLFF.

J is TRBJ1-4 and V is TRBV30; D is perhaps TRBD1 (5 bases). V lost 4 bases to trimming and J lost 0 bases, with 15 bases between them. Germline V gene sequence: CDR1 GTSNPN, CDR2 SVGIG (reference sequence). The CDR3 contains 16 residues. CDR3 coding DNA: TGTGCCTGGAACCTGGGGGGATATGCAACTAATGAAAAACTGTTTTTT. Its translation: CAWNLGGYATNEKLFF.

This clone was seen a handful of times. V gene TRBV28 combines with J gene TRBJ1-5, with a tentative D call TRBD1 (6 bases). Trimming shortened V by 6 bases and J by 4 bases, and 13 bases separated the two germline ends. CDR3 length: 14 residues. From germline, CDR1 is MDHEN and CDR2 SYDVKM. The DNA of the CDR3 is TGTGCCAGCAGGAGACAGGTTTTTAATCAGCCCCAGCATTTT. Translating it yields CASRRQVFNQPQHF.

The chain employs TRBV7-8 and TRBJ2-2, with D possibly being TRBD1 or TRBD2 (5 bases each). V lost 2 bases, J lost 4 bases, and 8 bases lay in between. The CDR3 sequence is 14 residues long. CDR1 is SGHVS, CDR2 FQNEAQ, per germline. DNA for the CDR3: TGTGCCAGCAGCTTAATGAGGGGCACCGGGGAGCTGTTTTTT. Translating gives CASSLMRGTGELFF.

The chain has TRBV5-8 and TRBJ1-4; the D gene is possibly TRBD1 (5 bases). The CDR3 runs 16 residues. V dropped 5 bases and J dropped 0 bases, with 14 bases sitting between them. Germline values: CDR1 SGHTS, CDR2 YDEGEE. CDR3: CASSKTVHATNEKLFF. In DNA form, the CDR3 reads TGTGCCAGCAGTAAGACAGTTCACGCAACTAATGAAAAACTGTTTTTT.

V is TRBV5-1 and J is TRBJ2-7, with 10 nucleotides matching TRBD1. J gave up 2 bases and V 4 bases, and 6 bases lay outside the gene matches. Per the germline V gene, CDR1 is SGHRS and CDR2 is YFSETQ. CDR3 length: 15 amino acids. In nucleotides, the CDR3 is TGCGCCAGCAGCGCCGGGACAGGGGACACCTACGAGCAGTACTTC. Its protein product is CASSAGTGDTYEQYF.

The rearrangement joins TRBV5-1 to TRBJ2-1, with 10 bases matching TRBD2. After removal of 0 bases from V and 8 bases from J, the junction contained 5 bases not matched to a gene. CDR3 length: 15 amino acids. CDR1 is SGHRS, CDR2 YFSETQ, per germline. The CDR3 DNA reads as TGCGCCAGCAGCTTGGCTAGCGGGAGAGTCGATGAGCAGTTCTTC. Its protein is CASSLASGRVDEQFF.

Only a few counts were recorded for this clone. The chain recombines TRBV6-1 with TRBJ1-5, with D hard to call. The V gene lost 4 bases and the J gene lost 7 bases, with 14 bases spanning the gap. CDR3 length equals 14 residues. The germline V gene has CDR1 MNHNS and CDR2 SASEGT. CDR3 DNA: TGTGCCAGCAGTGTCATCAGGAATGTCCAGCCCCAGCATTTT. It translates to CASSVIRNVQPQHF.

This sequence joins TRBV27 and TRBJ1-1; D is unclear. The CDR3 is 13 amino acids. V lost 2 bases to trimming and J lost 4 bases, with 8 bases between them. CDR1 and CDR2 from the germline V gene are MNHEY and SMNVEV (reference sequence). The chain's CDR3 is CASSLRVGTEAFF. The CDR3 nucleotides are TGTGCCAGCAGTTTACGGGTAGGCACTGAAGCTTTCTTT.

The chain links TRBV4-3 to TRBJ2-5, with TRBD2 identical over 7 bases. Germline V gives CDR1 LGHNA, CDR2 YSLEER. The CDR3 consists of 17 residues. With 0 bases clipped from V and 2 bases from J, the junction kept 9 bases outside the gene matches. CDR3 sequence reads: CASSQDWDSGFQETQYF. In DNA, the CDR3 is TGCGCCAGCAGCCAAGATTGGGATAGCGGGTTTCAAGAGACCCAGTACTTC.

J is TRBJ2-3 and V is TRBV9, with 10 bases fitting TRBD2. In germline, CDR1 is SGDLS, CDR2 YYNGEE. CDR3 size: 15 residues. V lost 7 bases, J lost 2 bases, and 7 bases stayed unmatched. CDR3 residues: CASGAGLANTDTQYF. The CDR3 DNA sequence: TGTGCCAGCGGGGCGGGACTAGCGAACACAGATACGCAGTATTTT.

The V call is TRBV7-2, the J call TRBJ2-7; possible D gene TRBD2, 5 bases. In germline, CDR1 is SGHTA, CDR2 FQGNSA. V lost 5 bases and J 4 bases, leaving 27 bases between the germline ends. The CDR3 is 18 residues long. The CDR3 here is CASSPRGLADLGGYEQYF. The CDR3 nucleotides are TGTGCCAGCAGCCCAAGAGGTCTAGCTGACCTGGGTGGGTACGAGCAGTACTTC.

The genes are TRBV5-4 and TRBJ1-2; 8 bases agree with TRBD1. CDR1 and CDR2 from the germline V gene are SGHNT and YYREEE (reference sequence). With 3 bases clipped from V and 3 bases from J, the junction kept 13 bases outside the gene matches. The CDR3 covers 17 residues. CDR3 amino acids: CASSSIPGQGRYYGYTF. The CDR3 bases are TGTGCCAGCAGCTCAATACCCGGACAGGGACGTTACTATGGCTACACCTTC.

The CDR3 region has the DNA TGCGCCAGCAGCCAAGAAGTGACTAGTGCTCAGGGTGAGCAGTTCTTC. Its protein product is CASSQEVTSAQGEQFF. The V gene is TRBV4-1, the J gene TRBJ2-1, with D tentatively TRBD2 (6 bases). V dropped 0 bases and J dropped 9 bases, with 18 bases sitting between them. The CDR3 loop spans 16 amino acids. Germline V gives CDR1 MGHRA, CDR2 YSYEKL.

V is TRBV11-2 and J is TRBJ1-6; D gene uncertain. Trimming removed 0 bases at V and 8 bases at J, with 5 bases between. Looked up from germline, CDR1 is SGHAT and CDR2 is FQNNGV. The CDR3 loop spans 13 amino acids. CDR3 DNA sequence: TGTGCCAGCAGCTTAGATAGTGATTCACCCCTCCACTTT. It specifies CASSLDSDSPLHF.

V and J are TRBV11-3 and TRBJ1-1, with unresolved D. The CDR3 loop spans 12 amino acids. The V gene lost 4 bases and the J gene lost 7 bases, with 10 bases spanning the gap. The V gene's germline CDR1 is SGHNT and CDR2 YENEEA. Here the CDR3 DNA reads TGTGCCAGCAGCTCAGACCGAGGTGAAGCTTTCTTT. Translation: CASSSDRGEAFF.